What follows describes a single T cell receptor (beta chain). One entry per CDR3 protein, called by TCRdb with MiXCR from the PCR reads. The table lists just under 20,000 distinct CDR3 sequences, around 38% of them singletons. This CDR3 has 15 residues. The germline gives CDR1 SGHTA, CDR2 FQGNSA. The data were obtained in a study of tumor-infiltrating lymphocytes in oesophageal squamous cell carcinoma. The chain joins TRBV7-2 to TRBJ2-5; tentative D call: TRBD1 (5 bases). The J call may be in error: the DNA end matches TRBJ2-7 better. The source of this sequence is a male donor with esophageal squamous cell carcinoma. Material: normal esophageal tissue next to the tumor. The CDR3 reads CASSLGPRDTYEQYF. CDR3 in DNA: TGTGCCAGCAGCTTAGGGCCCAGGGATACCTACGAGCAGTACTTC.